Sequencing of this T cell receptor (beta chain) was carried out in a study of T cell responses to AZD1222 COVID-19 vaccine. Overall study: Whether given at about 4 or about 12 weeks, second doses were pooled. Study-level results: Researchers report vaccine-associated CD4 TCRs spanning spike, with dominance at 160-218 and 743-854. The donor cohort was predominantly white British with a female majority, and clonal diversity may have been underestimated.

V shed 6 bases and J shed 3 bases, with 8 bases lying between them. Germline CDR1 MGHDK, CDR2 SYGVNS. The CDR3 loop spans 12 amino acids. On this clone: What it recognizes is unknown.

Clones were sequenced by immunoSEQ multiplex PCR, and TCRdb holds only the in-frame ones, with some missing. The repertoire has 100,000 to 150,000 clones, around 90% of them found once; the top ten carry roughly 4%. V usage is TRBV25-1 and J usage is TRBJ1-2, with D possibly TRBD1 on 5 matching bases. Sample: peripheral blood, taken on day 0 of AZD1222 vaccination. This sequence originates from an adult in good health. CDR3 in amino acids: CASRSGHYGYTF. Here the CDR3 DNA reads TGTGCCAGCAGATCGGGACACTATGGCTACACCTTC.